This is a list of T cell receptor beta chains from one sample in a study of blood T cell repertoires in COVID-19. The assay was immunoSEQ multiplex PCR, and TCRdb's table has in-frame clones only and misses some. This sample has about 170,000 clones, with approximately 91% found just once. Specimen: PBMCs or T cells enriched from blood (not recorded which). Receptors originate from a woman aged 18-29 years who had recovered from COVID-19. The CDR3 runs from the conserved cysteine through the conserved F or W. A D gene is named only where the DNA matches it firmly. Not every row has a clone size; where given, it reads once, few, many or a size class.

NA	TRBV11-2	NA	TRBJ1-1	CATSGVGEAFF	TGTGCCACCTCAGGGGTGGGTGAAGCTTTCTTT
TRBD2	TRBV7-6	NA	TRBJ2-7	CASSSAGGPSYEQYF	TGTGCCAGCAGCTCAGCGGGAGGGCCTTCCTACGAGCAGTACTTC
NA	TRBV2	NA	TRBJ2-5	CASSVQGPRETQYF	TGTGCCAGCAGTGTTCAGGGCCCGCGAGAGACCCAGTACTTC
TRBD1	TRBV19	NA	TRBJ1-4	CASSIVGTGNEKLFF	TGTGCCAGTAGTATCGTCGGGACAGGGAATGAAAAACTGTTTTTT
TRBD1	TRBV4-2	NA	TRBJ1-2	CASSSPGDRVYGYTF	TGTGCCAGCAGCTCCCCGGGGGACAGGGTCTATGGCTACACCTTC
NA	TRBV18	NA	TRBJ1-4	CASSPQNRDEKLFF	TGTGCCAGCTCACCACAGAACCGGGATGAAAAACTGTTTTTT
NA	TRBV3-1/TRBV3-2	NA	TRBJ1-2	CASSRGSNYGYTF	TGTGCCAGCAGCAGAGGTAGCAACTATGGCTACACCTTC
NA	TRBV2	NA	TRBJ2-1	CASSEPPGEDEQFF	TGTGCCAGCAGTGAACCGCCGGGGGAGGATGAGCAGTTCTTC
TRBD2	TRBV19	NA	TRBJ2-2	CASRGLSAGGNTGELFF	TGTGCCAGCCGCGGCCTTAGCGCGGGAGGAAACACCGGGGAGCTGTTTTTT
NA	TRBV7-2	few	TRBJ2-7	CASSLGVSYEQYF	TGTGCCAGCAGCTTAGGCGTATCCTACGAGCAGTACTTC
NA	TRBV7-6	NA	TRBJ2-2	CASSSHQGGSTGELFF	TGTGCCAGCAGCTCCCACCAGGGGGGTTCGACCGGGGAGCTGTTTTTT
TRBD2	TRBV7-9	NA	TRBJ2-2	CASSFGGGGTGELFF	TGTGCCAGCAGCTTCGGCGGGGGAGGCACCGGGGAGCTGTTTTTT
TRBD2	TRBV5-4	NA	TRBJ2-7	CASSLAAVAGPYEQYF	TGTGCCAGCAGCTTGGCGGCGGTAGCGGGACCCTACGAGCAGTACTTC
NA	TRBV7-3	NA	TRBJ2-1	CASSLSRDNNEQFF	TGTGCCAGCAGCTTATCCCGGGACAACAATGAGCAGTTCTTC
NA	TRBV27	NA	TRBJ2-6	CASSPTPGASGANVLTF	TGTGCCAGCAGTCCAACTCCGGGTGCCTCTGGGGCCAACGTCCTGACTTTC
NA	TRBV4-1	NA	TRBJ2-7	CASSQVSGESYEQYF	TGCGCCAGCAGCCAAGTTTCGGGGGAGTCCTACGAGCAGTACTTC
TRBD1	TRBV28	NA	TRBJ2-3	CASSRTGIADTQYF	TGTGCCAGCAGTAGGACAGGGATTGCAGATACGCAGTATTTT
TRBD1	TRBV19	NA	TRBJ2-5	CASSLGTVQETQYF	TGTGCCAGTAGCCTCGGGACAGTCCAAGAGACCCAGTACTTC
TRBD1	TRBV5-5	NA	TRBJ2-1	CASSETGGIWDEQFF	TGTGCCAGCAGCGAGACAGGGGGCATTTGGGATGAGCAGTTCTTC
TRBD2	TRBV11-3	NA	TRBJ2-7	CASSLREGPYEQYF	TGTGCCAGCAGCTTACGGGAGGGCCCCTACGAGCAGTACTTC
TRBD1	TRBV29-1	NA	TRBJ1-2	CSAGQGVTSGYTF	TGCAGCGCCGGACAGGGGGTCACGTCTGGCTACACCTTC
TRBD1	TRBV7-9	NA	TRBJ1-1	CASSLALTGGGSTEAFF	TGTGCCAGCAGCTTAGCGTTAACAGGGGGTGGTTCCACTGAAGCTTTCTTT
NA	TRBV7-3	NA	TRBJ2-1	CASSTTGRDEQFF	TGTGCCAGCAGCACTACAGGGCGGGATGAGCAGTTCTTC
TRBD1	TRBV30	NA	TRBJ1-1	CASVRQGLNTEAFF	TGTGCCTCAGTAAGACAGGGGCTAAACACTGAAGCTTTCTTT
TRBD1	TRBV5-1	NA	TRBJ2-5	CASSRHGTGETQYF	TGCGCCAGCTCTAGGCACGGGACAGGGGAGACCCAGTACTTC
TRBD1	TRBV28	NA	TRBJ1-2	CASGRDRDNYGYTF	TGTGCCAGCGGGCGGGACAGGGATAACTATGGCTACACCTTC
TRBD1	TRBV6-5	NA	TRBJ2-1	CASHWDSNNEQFF	TGTGCCAGCCATTGGGACAGCAACAATGAGCAGTTCTTC
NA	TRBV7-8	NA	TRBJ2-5	CASSTRVPRPETQYF	TGTGCCAGCAGCACCCGGGTCCCCCGTCCGGAGACCCAGTACTTC
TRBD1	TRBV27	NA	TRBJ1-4	CASSPNTGGSGEKLFF	TGTGCCAGCAGTCCAAATACAGGGGGCTCGGGTGAAAAACTGTTTTTT
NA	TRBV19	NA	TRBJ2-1	CASSIAGEMYNEQFF	TGTGCCAGTAGTATAGCGGGAGAGATGTACAATGAGCAGTTCTTC
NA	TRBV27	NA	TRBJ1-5	CASSLGVNQPQHF	TGTGCCAGCAGTTTGGGAGTGAATCAGCCCCAGCATTTT
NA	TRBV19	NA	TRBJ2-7	CASSRSTAYEQYF	TGTGCCAGTAGCCGATCGACAGCCTACGAGCAGTACTTC
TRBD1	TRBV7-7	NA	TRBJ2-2	CASSLRDRVLPDTGELFF	TGTGCTAGCAGCTTACGGGACAGGGTCCTGCCCGACACCGGGGAGCTGTTTTTT
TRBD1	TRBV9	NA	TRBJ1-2	CASSARTGFNGYTF	TGTGCCAGCAGCGCTCGGACAGGGTTCAATGGCTACACCTTC
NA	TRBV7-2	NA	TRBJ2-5	CASSPGTGGRGTQYF	TGTGCCAGCAGCCCGGGGACTGGGGGAAGGGGGACCCAGTACTTC
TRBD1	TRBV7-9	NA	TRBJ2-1	CAIRQGTRGNEQFF	TGTGCCATCCGACAGGGGACGAGGGGCAATGAGCAGTTCTTC
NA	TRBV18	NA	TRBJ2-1	CASSPLGTSNEQFF	TGTGCCAGCTCACCCCTAGGGACTTCTAATGAGCAGTTCTTC
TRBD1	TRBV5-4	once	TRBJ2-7	CAASDRVSHEQYF	TGTGCCGCCTCGGACAGGGTATCCCACGAGCAGTACTTC
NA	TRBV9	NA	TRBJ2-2	CASSGQYGELFF	TGTGCCAGCAGCGGACAGTACGGGGAGCTGTTTTTT
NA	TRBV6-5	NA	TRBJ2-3	CASTNDFGADTQYF	TGTGCCAGCACGAATGATTTCGGGGCAGATACGCAGTATTTT
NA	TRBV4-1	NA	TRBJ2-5	CASSQVVLETQYF	TGCGCCAGCAGCCAAGTCGTTTTAGAGACCCAGTACTTC
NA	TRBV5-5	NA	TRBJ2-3	CASSLEADTQYF	TGTGCCAGCAGCCTGGAAGCCGATACGCAGTATTTT
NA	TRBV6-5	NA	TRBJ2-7	CASSYSVTGEQYF	TGTGCCAGCAGTTACTCGGTCACAGGCGAGCAGTACTTC
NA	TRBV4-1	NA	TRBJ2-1	CASSATGYNEQFF	TGCGCCAGCAGCGCAACAGGGTACAATGAGCAGTTCTTC
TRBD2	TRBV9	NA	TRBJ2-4	CASSVDASQLAGGQYF	TGTGCCAGCAGCGTAGATGCTTCCCAGCTAGCGGGAGGGCAGTACTTC
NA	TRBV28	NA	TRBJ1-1	CASSFIRLTEAFF	TGTGCCAGCAGTTTTATCAGGCTCACTGAAGCTTTCTTT
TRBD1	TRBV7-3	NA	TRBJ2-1	CASSRDRAYNEQFF	TGTGCCAGCAGCCGGGACAGGGCTTACAATGAGCAGTTCTTC
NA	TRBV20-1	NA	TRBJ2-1	CSASIREPLSYNEQFF	TGCAGTGCTAGTATTCGGGAGCCCTTGTCCTACAATGAGCAGTTCTTC
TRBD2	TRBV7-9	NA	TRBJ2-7	CASSRLAGGLEEQYF	TGTGCCAGCAGCCGCTTAGCGGGAGGGTTGGAGGAGCAGTACTTC
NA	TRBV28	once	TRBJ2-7	CASSPPRQTYEQYF	TGTGCCAGCAGCCCCCCTAGGCAGACCTACGAGCAGTACTTC
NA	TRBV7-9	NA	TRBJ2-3	CASRGTAYYRDTQYF	TGTGCCAGCCGGGGGACAGCTTACTACCGAGATACGCAGTATTTT
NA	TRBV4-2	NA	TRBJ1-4	CASSQTTGVNEKLFF	TGTGCCAGCAGCCAGACCACGGGGGTTAATGAAAAACTGTTTTTT
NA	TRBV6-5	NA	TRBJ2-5	CASNRDQETQYF	TGTGCCAGCAACAGGGATCAAGAGACCCAGTACTTC
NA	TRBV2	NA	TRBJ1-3	CASRGREPSGTIYF	TGTGCCAGCAGGGGAAGGGAGCCTTCCGGCACCATATATTTT
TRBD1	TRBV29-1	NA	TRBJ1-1	CSALARTGGLEAFF	TGCAGCGCCCTGGCCCGGACAGGGGGCCTTGAAGCTTTCTTT